This T cell receptor beta chain was identified in a study of T cells in Graves' hyperthyroidism and ophthalmopathy. Overall study results and limits: A 13 V-J model separated ophthalmopathy from stable hyperthyroidism. Blood held most thyroid clonotypes expanded above 0.001 frequency.

Germline loops: CDR1 MNHNS, CDR2 SASEGT. V lost 2 bases and J 0 bases, leaving 8 bases between the germline ends. CDR3 length: 14 amino acids. TCR beta CDR3 sequences were amplified from RNA transcripts. During a first-round RT-PCR of the TCR CDR3, the HTBI primer set was used. TCRdb passed the multiplex PCR reads through MiXCR, listing each CDR3 protein once. The sample consists of hundreds of thousands of distinct CDR3 sequences, approximately 15% of them appearing once. This clonotype turned up a few times. Its antigen is as yet unknown. It was uncontrolled infection, other autoimmune disease, pregnancy or lactation that excluded patients. Orbital computed tomography and thyroid ultrasound, together with serum TRAb and thyroxine and clinical symptoms, were used for diagnoses.

This chain joins TRBV6-1 and TRBJ2-7; D unresolved. The receptor's source is a man younger than 30 with Graves' ophthalmopathy. Sequencing was performed on blood. The CDR3 bases are TGTGCCAGCAGTGAATTCGGTGACTCCTACGAGCAGTACTTC. Amino acids: CASSEFGDSYEQYF.